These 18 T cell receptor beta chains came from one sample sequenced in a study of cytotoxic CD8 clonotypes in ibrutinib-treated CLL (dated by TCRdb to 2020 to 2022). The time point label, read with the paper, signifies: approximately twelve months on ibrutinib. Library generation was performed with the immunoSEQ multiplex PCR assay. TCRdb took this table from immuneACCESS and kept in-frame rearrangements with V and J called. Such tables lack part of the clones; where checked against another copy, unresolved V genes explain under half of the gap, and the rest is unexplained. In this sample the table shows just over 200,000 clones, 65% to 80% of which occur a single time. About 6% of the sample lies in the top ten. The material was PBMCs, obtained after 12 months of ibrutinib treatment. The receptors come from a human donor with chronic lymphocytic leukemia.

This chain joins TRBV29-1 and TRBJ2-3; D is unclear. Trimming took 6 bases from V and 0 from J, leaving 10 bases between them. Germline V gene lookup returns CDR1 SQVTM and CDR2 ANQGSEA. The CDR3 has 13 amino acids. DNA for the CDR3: TGCAGCGTCCTTCCGGCGAGCACAGATACGCAGTATTTT. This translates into CSVLPASTDTQYF.

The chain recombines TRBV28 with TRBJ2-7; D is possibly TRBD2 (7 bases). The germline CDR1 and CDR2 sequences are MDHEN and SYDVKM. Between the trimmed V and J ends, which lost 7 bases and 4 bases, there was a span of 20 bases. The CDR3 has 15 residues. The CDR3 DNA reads TGTGCCAGCAACGTTGGGGGGGCGCGAGATTACGAGCAGTACTTC. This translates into CASNVGGARDYEQYF. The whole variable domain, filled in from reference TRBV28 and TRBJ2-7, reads DVKVTQSSRYLVKRTGEKVFLECVQDMDHENMFWYRQDPGLGLRLIYFSYDVKMKEKGDIPEGYSVSREKKERFSLILESASTNQTSMYLCASNVGGARDYEQYFGPGTRLTVT.

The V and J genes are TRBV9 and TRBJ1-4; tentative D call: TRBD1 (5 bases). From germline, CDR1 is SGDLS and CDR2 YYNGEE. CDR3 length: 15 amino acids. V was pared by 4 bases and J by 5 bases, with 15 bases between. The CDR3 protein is CASSIGHTGNEKLFF. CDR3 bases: TGTGCCAGCAGCATCGGACACACGGGAAATGAAAAACTGTTTTTT. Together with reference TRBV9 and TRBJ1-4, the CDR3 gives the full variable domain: DSGVTQTPKHLITATGQRVTLRCSPRSGDLSVYWYQQSLDQGLQFLIQYYNGEERAKGNILERFSAQQFPDLHSELNLSSLELGDSALYFCASSIGHTGNEKLFFGSGTQLSVL.

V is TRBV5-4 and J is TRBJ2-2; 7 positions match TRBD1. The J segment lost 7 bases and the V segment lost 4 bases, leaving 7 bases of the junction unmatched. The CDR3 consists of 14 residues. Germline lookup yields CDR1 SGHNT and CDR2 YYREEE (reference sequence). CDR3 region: CASSPDRTNGELFF. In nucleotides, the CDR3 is TGTGCCAGCAGCCCGGACAGGACGAACGGGGAGCTGTTTTTT.

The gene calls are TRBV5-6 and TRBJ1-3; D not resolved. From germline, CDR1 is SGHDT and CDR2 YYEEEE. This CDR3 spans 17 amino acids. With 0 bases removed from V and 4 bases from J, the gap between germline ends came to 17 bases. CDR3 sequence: CASSLAGSLTTGNTIYF. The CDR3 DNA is TGTGCCAGCAGCTTGGCCGGGTCGCTCACTACAGGAAACACCATATATTTT.

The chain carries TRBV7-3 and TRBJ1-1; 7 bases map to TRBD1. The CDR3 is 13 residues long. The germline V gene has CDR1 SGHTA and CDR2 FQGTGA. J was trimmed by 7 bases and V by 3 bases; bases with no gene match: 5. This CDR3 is CASSFLDRIEAFF. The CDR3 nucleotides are TGTGCCAGCAGCTTTTTGGACAGGATTGAAGCTTTCTTT.

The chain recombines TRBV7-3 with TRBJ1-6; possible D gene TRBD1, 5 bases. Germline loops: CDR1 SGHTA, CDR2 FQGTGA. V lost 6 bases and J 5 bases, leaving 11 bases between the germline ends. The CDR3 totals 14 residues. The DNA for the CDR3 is TGTGCCAGCAGTGGGGGACCGGATAATTCACCCCTCCACTTT. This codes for CASSGGPDNSPLHF.

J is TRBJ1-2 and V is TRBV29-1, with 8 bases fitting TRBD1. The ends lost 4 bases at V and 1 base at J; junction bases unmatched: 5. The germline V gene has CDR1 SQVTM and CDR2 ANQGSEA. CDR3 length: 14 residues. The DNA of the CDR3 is TGCAGCGTTGCTGACAGGGGAAATAACTATGGCTACACCTTC. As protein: CSVADRGNNYGYTF.

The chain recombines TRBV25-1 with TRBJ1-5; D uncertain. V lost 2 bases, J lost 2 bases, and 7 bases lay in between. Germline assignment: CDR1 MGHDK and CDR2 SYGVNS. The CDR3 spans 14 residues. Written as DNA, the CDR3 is TGTGCCAGCAGTGAAGGAACTGGCAATCAGCCCCAGCATTTT. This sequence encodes CASSEGTGNQPQHF.

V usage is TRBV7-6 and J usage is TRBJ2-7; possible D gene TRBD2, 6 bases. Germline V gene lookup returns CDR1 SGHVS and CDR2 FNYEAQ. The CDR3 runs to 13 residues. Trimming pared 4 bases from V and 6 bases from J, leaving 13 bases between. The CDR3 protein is CASSSLTSSEQYF. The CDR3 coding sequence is TGTGCCAGCAGCTCACTAACTAGCTCCGAGCAGTACTTC. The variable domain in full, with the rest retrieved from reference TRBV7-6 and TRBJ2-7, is GAGVSQSPRYKVTKRGQDVALRCDPISGHVSLYWYRQALGQGPEFLTYFNYEAQQDKSGLPNDRFSAERPEGSISTLTIQRTEQRDSAMYRCASSSLTSSEQYFGPGTRLTVT.

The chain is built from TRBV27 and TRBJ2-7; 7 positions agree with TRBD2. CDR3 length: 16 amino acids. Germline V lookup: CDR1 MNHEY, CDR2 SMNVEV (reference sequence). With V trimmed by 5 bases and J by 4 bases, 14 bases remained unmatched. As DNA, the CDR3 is TGTGCCAGCAGTCTAGAGACTAGCCCTTTCTCATACGAGCAGTACTTC. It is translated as CASSLETSPFSYEQYF.

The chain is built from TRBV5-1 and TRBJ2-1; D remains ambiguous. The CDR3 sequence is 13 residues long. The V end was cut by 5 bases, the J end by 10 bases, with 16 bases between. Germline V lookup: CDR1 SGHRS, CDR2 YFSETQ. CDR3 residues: CASSLSGLGEQFF. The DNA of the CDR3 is TGCGCCAGCAGTTTATCGGGCCTGGGGGAGCAGTTCTTC.

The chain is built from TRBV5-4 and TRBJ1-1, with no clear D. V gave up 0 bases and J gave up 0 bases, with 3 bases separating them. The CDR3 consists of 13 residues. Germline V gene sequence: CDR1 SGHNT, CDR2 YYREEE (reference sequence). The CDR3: CASSLEVNTEAFF. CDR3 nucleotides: TGTGCCAGCAGCTTGGAGGTGAACACTGAAGCTTTCTTT.

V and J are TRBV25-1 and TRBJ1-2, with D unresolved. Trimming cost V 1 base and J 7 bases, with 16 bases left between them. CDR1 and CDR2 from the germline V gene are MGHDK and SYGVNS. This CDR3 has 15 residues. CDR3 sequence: CASSESGTRAGGYTF. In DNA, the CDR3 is TGTGCCAGCAGTGAATCGGGCACCCGTGCGGGTGGCTACACCTTC.

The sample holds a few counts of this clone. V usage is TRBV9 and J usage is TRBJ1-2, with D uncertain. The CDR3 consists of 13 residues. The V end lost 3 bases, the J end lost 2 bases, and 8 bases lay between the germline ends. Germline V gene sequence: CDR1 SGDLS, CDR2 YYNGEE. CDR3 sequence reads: CASSAHKNYGYTF. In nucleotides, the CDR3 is TGTGCCAGCAGCGCCCACAAGAACTATGGCTACACCTTC.

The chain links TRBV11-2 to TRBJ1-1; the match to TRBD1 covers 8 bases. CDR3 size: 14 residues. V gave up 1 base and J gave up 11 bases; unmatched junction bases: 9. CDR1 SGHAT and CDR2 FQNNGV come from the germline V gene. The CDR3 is CASSLVQGVLGAFF. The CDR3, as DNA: TGTGCCAGCAGCTTAGTACAGGGGGTACTGGGTGCTTTCTTT.

CDR3 sequence reads: CASRMGLEYAGELFF. CDR3 coding DNA: TGCGCCAGCAGGATGGGGCTAGAATACGCCGGGGAGCTGTTTTTT. The chain employs TRBV5-1 and TRBJ2-2; D is possibly TRBD1 (5 bases). The CDR3 is made up of 15 amino acids. The V and J ends lost 5 bases and 6 bases respectively, with 17 bases between them. CDR1 and CDR2 (germline): SGHRS, YFSETQ.

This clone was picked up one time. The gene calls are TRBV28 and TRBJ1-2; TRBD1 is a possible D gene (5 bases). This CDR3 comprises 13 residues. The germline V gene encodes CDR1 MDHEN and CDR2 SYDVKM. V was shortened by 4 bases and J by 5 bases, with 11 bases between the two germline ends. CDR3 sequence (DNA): TGTGCCAGCAGTTCGCAGGGCATATATGGCTACACCTTC. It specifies CASSSQGIYGYTF.